The rows below give T cell receptor beta chains drawn from one sample of a study of shared clonotypes between healthy human individuals. The method was immunoSEQ multiplex PCR; TCRdb's version includes in-frame clones alone and lacks a portion of them. The sample gives 170,000 or so clones, approximately 61% of which show up once; 8% to 13% is in the top ten. Material for sequencing was memory CD4+ T cells sorted from blood. Every receptor here comes from a man aged 25 to 40 in good health. CDR3s leave out the opening cysteine and the closing phenylalanine or tryptophan.

CDR3 protein	CDR3 length	V gene	J gene
ASRAIAGKNTEAF	13	TRBV11-3	TRBJ1-1
ASSHSSDEQF	10	TRBV11-2	TRBJ2-1
ASSVIGPMMF	10	TRBV9	TRBJ1-4
ASSLTEETQY	10	TRBV2	TRBJ2-5
ASSYTVLISTDTQY	14	TRBV6-5	TRBJ2-3
SVEVGQAYEQY	11	TRBV29-1	TRBJ2-7
AWSSPLAGWGDTQY	14	TRBV30	TRBJ2-3
AISESSGVINEQF	13	TRBV10-3	TRBJ2-1
ASSPSEGMTYEQY	13	TRBV18	TRBJ2-7
ASSLGGAGSSYEQY	14	TRBV11-2	TRBJ2-7
ASSQAPGHDIYNEQF	15	TRBV4-3	TRBJ2-1
ASRAGIYEQY	10	TRBV28	TRBJ2-7
ASSASGGRETQY	12	TRBV5-4	TRBJ2-5
ASSDRLAGAYEQY	13	TRBV5-4	TRBJ2-7
ASSFRGAPIETQY	13	TRBV13	TRBJ2-5
ASSIRLAGTNTGELF	15	TRBV19	TRBJ2-2
ASSLGFTDTQY	11	TRBV11-3	TRBJ2-3
ASSFSSTGELF	11	TRBV7-2	TRBJ2-2
ATSRAVGLAGRNNEQF	16	TRBV15	TRBJ2-1
ASSTQGGGSNQPQH	14	TRBV19	TRBJ1-5
ASSFQVAAGVYEQY	14	TRBV27	TRBJ2-7
ASSVDRPYEQY	11	TRBV5-1	TRBJ2-7
ASRTPGGGRYNEQF	14	TRBV28	TRBJ2-1
ASSPLGSSYNEQF	13	TRBV9	TRBJ2-1
SVETGHEQY	9	TRBV29-1	TRBJ2-7
ASSQDPSGRPGEQY	14	TRBV4-2	TRBJ2-7
ASRGDRGPSGELF	13	TRBV19	TRBJ2-2
ASLRVPDNQPQH	12	TRBV6-1	TRBJ1-5
ASSGRSGGGDTQY	13	TRBV5-4	TRBJ2-3
ASSRTDPYEQY	11	TRBV6-5	TRBJ2-7
ASSQGREHC	9	TRBV4-1	TRBJ1-3
ASSLGHDAYNEQF	13	TRBV11-2	TRBJ2-1
ASSMKLAGVSQF	12	TRBV19	TRBJ2-1
ASSLGTAYNEQF	12	TRBV13	TRBJ2-1
ASSRTAGVEKLF	12	TRBV7-8	TRBJ1-4
ASRQLAGYFEQY	12	TRBV6-1	TRBJ2-7
ASSQGWGTSGTSTDTQY	17	TRBV4-3	TRBJ2-3
ASSQLRDQPQH	11	TRBV4-1	TRBJ1-5
AWSVLWSGELF	11	TRBV30	TRBJ2-2
ASSLQGSSYEQY	12	TRBV7-8	TRBJ2-7
ASSLDQVGYT	10	TRBV5-1	TRBJ1-2
SVETGGAGANVLT	13	TRBV29-1	TRBJ2-6
ATSTRQTQTSYT	12	TRBV15	TRBJ1-2
SVLPKSSYNEQF	12	TRBV29-1	TRBJ2-1
ASSELGQDVTYEQY	14	TRBV25-1	TRBJ2-7
ASSLSGIYGGTQY	13	TRBV11-2	TRBJ2-5
ASSVGSGISSNTGELF	16	TRBV6-4	TRBJ2-2
ASSPLLVDYSYEQY	14	TRBV7-2	TRBJ2-7
ASSYLHDSGRNNEQF	15	TRBV5-4	TRBJ2-1
ATSSRTTKKLF	11	TRBV15	TRBJ1-4
ASKSGGSYEQY	11	TRBV6-9	TRBJ2-7